This TCR beta chain was retrieved from a study of CD8 T cells in Susac syndrome. The CDR3 spans 12 residues. Germline-derived CDR1 and CDR2 are SQVTM and ANQGSEA. V dropped 6 bases and J dropped 5; count of bases not matched to a gene: 4. The RNA input was roughly 0.45 to 1 ug, and it was reverse transcribed with random hexamers. TCRdb called the immunoSEQ multiplex PCR reads again in MiXCR, with one record for every CDR3 protein. This sample has under 80,000 distinct CDR3 sequences; about 94% occur once, and the top ten carry around 0.4%. This clonotype was obtained from a human donor with multiple sclerosis. This chain connects TRBV29-1 to TRBJ1-2; 9 bases match TRBD1. Sequenced sample: CD8+ T cells from PBMCs. CDR3 nucleotides: TGCAGCGTACCGACAGGGGGATATGGCTACACCTTC. It specifies CSVPTGGYGYTF.